Below, 15 T cell receptor beta chains from the same sample are listed, as sequenced in a study of regulatory T cells in long-lasting Graves disease. Combining iRepertoire HTBI primers with Arm-PCR of CDR3 regions, the authors built TCR beta libraries. TCRdb analysed the multiplex PCR reads with MiXCR anew, one entry per CDR3 protein. Among hundreds of thousands of distinct CDR3 sequences listed, around 21% were seen once. Time point of the sample: persistent/refractory GD, antithyroid drugs over 5 years with positive TRAb. With RNA extracted from PBMCs as input, the TCR library was made. The specimen was peripheral blood mononuclear cells (PBMCs), collected when the disease was refractory, from a patient treated with antithyroid drugs. Receptors originate from a female donor with Graves disease.

The V gene is TRBV18, the J gene TRBJ2-3, with D maybe TRBD2 (5 bases). The V and J ends lost 0 bases and 0 bases respectively, with 19 bases between them. This CDR3 has 19 residues. CDR1 is KGHSH, CDR2 LQKENI, per germline. The CDR3, as DNA: TGTGCCAGCTCACCACCAGGTGGGCTCGGAGCGGAAAGCACAGATACGCAGTATTTT. Translation gives CASSPPGGLGAESTDTQYF.

This clonotype was seen a few times. This chain connects TRBV5-1 to TRBJ2-7; 11 bases fit TRBD2. CDR3 length: 18 residues. Per the germline V gene, CDR1 is SGHRS and CDR2 is YFSETQ. The junction had 13 bases not matched to a gene; V was cut back by 0 bases and J by 5 bases. Written as DNA, the CDR3 is TGCGCCAGCAGCTTGGGACTAGCGGGACACCGAACGTCTGACGAGCAGTACTTC. Protein: CASSLGLAGHRTSDEQYF.

The J gene is TRBJ2-7, the V gene TRBV6-1; D is possibly TRBD2 (5 bases). This CDR3 is 13 amino acids long. V was cut by 6 bases and J by 0 bases, with 9 bases left in between. The germline CDR1 and CDR2 sequences are MNHNS and SASEGT. CDR3 nucleotides: TGTGCCAGCAGGGACTTCAACTCCTACGAGCAGTACTTC. Amino acid sequence: CASRDFNSYEQYF.

This clonotype was seen a handful of times. The V and J genes are TRBV7-8 and TRBJ2-7; 9 bases are a match to TRBD2. V was pared by 1 base and J by 6 bases, with 10 bases of the junction left unmatched. The CDR3 totals 16 residues. CDR1 SGHVS and CDR2 FQNEAQ come from the germline V gene. The CDR3 loop reads CASSLVSPSGKSEQYF. The CDR3 nucleotides are TGTGCCAGCAGCTTAGTATCTCCTAGCGGGAAGTCCGAGCAGTACTTC. Variable domain in full (rest from reference TRBV7-8 and TRBJ2-7): GAGVSQSPRYKVAKRGQDVALRCDPISGHVSLFWYQQALGQGPEFLTYFQNEAQLDKSGLPSDRFFAERPEGSVSTLKIQRTQQEDSAVYLCASSLVSPSGKSEQYFGPGTRLTVT.

J is TRBJ2-7 and V is TRBV19, with 12 bases aligning to TRBD2. V trimming: 7 bases; J trimming: 6 bases; junction bases outside the gene matches: 10. The germline V gene encodes CDR1 LNHDA and CDR2 SQIVND (reference sequence). CDR3 size: 15 residues. The CDR3 is CASKDPSGRGVEQYF. The CDR3 bases are TGTGCCAGTAAAGATCCTAGCGGGAGGGGCGTCGAGCAGTACTTC.

This clonotype was picked up many times. The chain has TRBV3-1 and TRBJ1-1; D is perhaps TRBD1 (6 bases). Trimming stripped 8 bases from V and 5 bases from J, with 15 bases between. Per the germline V gene, CDR1 is LGHDT and CDR2 is YNNKEL (reference sequence). This CDR3 spans 13 amino acids. The CDR3 loop reads CASRRTEGTEAFF. The CDR3 coding sequence is TGTGCCAGCCGCAGGACAGAGGGGACTGAAGCTTTCTTT.

This clonotype was counted ten times or more. The V call is TRBV6-5, the J call TRBJ2-7; D is possibly TRBD2 (6 bases). The germline CDR1 and CDR2 sequences are MNHEY and SVGAGI. CDR3 size: 13 residues. V shed 2 bases and J shed 5 bases, with 10 bases lying between them. The chain's CDR3 is CASSYLGRNEQYF. The CDR3 coding sequence is TGTGCCAGCAGTTACCTTGGGAGGAACGAGCAGTACTTC.

The CDR3 DNA is TGCAGTGCTAGAGTGGACCACTCCTACGAGCAGTACTTC. Amino acid sequence: CSARVDHSYEQYF. The V call is TRBV20-1, the J call TRBJ2-7; D gene ambiguous. There are 13 residues in the CDR3. From germline, CDR1 is DFQATT and CDR2 SNEGSKA (reference sequence). Trimming removed 1 base at V and 0 bases at J, with 7 bases between.

This clonotype has only a few counts. The chain links TRBV4-1 to TRBJ1-1; D uncertain. The CDR3 is 14 residues long. From germline, CDR1 is MGHRA and CDR2 YSYEKL. Trimming cost V 1 base and J 1 base, with 7 bases left between them. The CDR3 nucleotides are TGCGCCAGCAGCCAAGGTCTCGGGAACACTGAAGCTTTCTTT. This encodes CASSQGLGNTEAFF.

This clonotype occurred a few times. The chain has TRBV4-1 and TRBJ1-2; maybe TRBD1 (5 bases). From germline, CDR1 is MGHRA and CDR2 YSYEKL. The CDR3 covers 15 residues. Trimming removed 2 bases from V and 3 bases from J, with 13 bases in between. Here the CDR3 reads CASSQLTTGDYGYTF. As DNA, the CDR3 is TGCGCCAGCAGCCAACTAACTACAGGCGACTATGGCTACACCTTC.

This chain joins TRBV28 and TRBJ1-5; D possibly corresponds to TRBD1 (6 bases). Trimming cost V 8 bases and J 6 bases, with 11 bases left between them. The germline gives CDR1 MDHEN, CDR2 SYDVKM. CDR3 length: 12 residues. The CDR3 sequence is CASGVQGQPQHF. The CDR3 DNA sequence: TGTGCCAGCGGCGTACAGGGTCAGCCCCAGCATTTT.

In this sample, this clonotype turned up many times. The CDR3 loop reads CASSYYGRGETQYF. CDR3 in DNA: TGTGCCAGCAGTTACTACGGCAGGGGGGAGACCCAGTACTTC. The chain uses TRBV6-9 and TRBJ2-5; 7 nucleotides align to TRBD1. V dropped 3 bases and J dropped 5; count of bases not matched to a gene: 6. CDR1 is MNHGY and CDR2 is SVAAGI in the germline V gene. The CDR3 runs 14 residues.

This clonotype was counted only a few times. This chain connects TRBV30 to TRBJ2-2, with a weak D call TRBD1 (5 bases). The V gene's germline CDR1 is GTSNPN and CDR2 SVGIG (reference sequence). The CDR3 totals 14 residues. Trimming left V 2 bases short and J 5 bases short, with 12 bases between. The CDR3 sequence: CAWSRGRETGELFF. DNA of the CDR3: TGTGCCTGGAGTAGGGGCAGGGAAACCGGGGAGCTGTTTTTT. Supplemented by reference TRBV30 and TRBJ2-2, the full variable domain reads SQTIHQWPATLVQPVGSPLSLECTVEGTSNPNLYWYRQAAGRGLQLLFYSVGIGQISSEVPQNLSASRPQDRQFILSSKKLLLSDSGFYLCAWSRGRETGELFFGEGSRLTVL.

This clonotype was seen repeatedly, ten times or more. V and J are TRBV5-1 and TRBJ1-5; tentatively, D is TRBD1 (6 bases). Per the germline V gene, CDR1 is SGHRS and CDR2 is YFSETQ. V dropped 4 bases and J dropped 3 bases, with 17 bases sitting between them. This CDR3 region has 16 residues. The CDR3 coding sequence is TGCGCCAGCAGCCCGGGGACAACTCCCTTCAATCAGCCCCAGCATTTT. Protein: CASSPGTTPFNQPQHF.

This clonotype was observed a handful of times. This chain joins TRBV9 and TRBJ1-2; unclear D gene. The germline gives CDR1 SGDLS, CDR2 YYNGEE. The CDR3 is 14 residues long. Trimming pared 3 bases from V and 7 bases from J, leaving 16 bases between. The CDR3 region is CASSEDPLVGGYTF. CDR3 in DNA: TGTGCCAGCAGCGAAGACCCCCTCGTTGGTGGCTACACCTTC.